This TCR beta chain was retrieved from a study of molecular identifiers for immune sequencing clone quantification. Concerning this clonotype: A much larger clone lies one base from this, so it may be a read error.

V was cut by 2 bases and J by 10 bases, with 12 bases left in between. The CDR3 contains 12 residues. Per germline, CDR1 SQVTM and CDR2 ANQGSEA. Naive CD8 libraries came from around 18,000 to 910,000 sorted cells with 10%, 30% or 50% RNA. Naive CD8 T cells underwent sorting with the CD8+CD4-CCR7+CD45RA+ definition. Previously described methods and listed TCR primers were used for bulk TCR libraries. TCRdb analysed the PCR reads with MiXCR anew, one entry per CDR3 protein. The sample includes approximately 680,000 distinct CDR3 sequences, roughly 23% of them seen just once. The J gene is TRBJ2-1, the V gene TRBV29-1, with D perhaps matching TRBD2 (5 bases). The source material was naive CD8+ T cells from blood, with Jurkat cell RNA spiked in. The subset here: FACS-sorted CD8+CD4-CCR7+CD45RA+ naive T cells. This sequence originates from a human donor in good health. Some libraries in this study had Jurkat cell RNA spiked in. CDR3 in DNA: TGCAGCGTTGAAACTCGGGGAGCCGAGCAGTTCTTC. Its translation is CSVETRGAEQFF.